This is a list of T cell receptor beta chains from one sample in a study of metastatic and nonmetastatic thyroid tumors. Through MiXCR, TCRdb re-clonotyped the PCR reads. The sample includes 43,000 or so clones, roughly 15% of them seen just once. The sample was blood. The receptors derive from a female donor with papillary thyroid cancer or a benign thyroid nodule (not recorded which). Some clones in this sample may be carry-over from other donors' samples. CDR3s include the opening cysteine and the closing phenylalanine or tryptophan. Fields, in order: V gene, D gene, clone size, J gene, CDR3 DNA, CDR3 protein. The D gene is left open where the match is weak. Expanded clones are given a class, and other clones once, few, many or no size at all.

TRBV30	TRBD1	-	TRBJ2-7	TGTGCCTGGAGTGTTGAGGACAGGCAAAACTTC	CAWSVEDRQNF
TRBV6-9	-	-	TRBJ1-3	TGTGCCACCTCTAGGGGACGGCGCTCTGGAAACACCATATATTTT	CATSRGRRSGNTIYF
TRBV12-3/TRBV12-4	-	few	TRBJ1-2	TGTGCCAGCAGCCGGAGACAGGACTACTATGGCTACACCTTC	CASSRRQDYYGYTF
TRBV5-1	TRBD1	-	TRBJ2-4	TGCGCCAGCAGCCCGACAGGGGGCGCCAAAAACATTCAGTACTTC	CASSPTGGAKNIQYF
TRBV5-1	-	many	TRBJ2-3	TGCGCCAGCAGCCAGGCCTTTTCGGCCCTCACAGATACGCAGTATTTT	CASSQAFSALTDTQYF
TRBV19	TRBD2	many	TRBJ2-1	TGTGCCAGTAGCTCGGCAGCGGGAGGCCGCAATGAGCAGTTCTTC	CASSSAAGGRNEQFF
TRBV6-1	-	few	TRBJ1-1	TGTGCCAGCAGTGATCAGGGAGGCAACACTGAAGCTTTCTTT	CASSDQGGNTEAFF
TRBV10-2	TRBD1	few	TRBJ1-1	TGCGCCAGCAAGGACAGGTCGAACACTGAAGCTTTCTTT	CASKDRSNTEAFF
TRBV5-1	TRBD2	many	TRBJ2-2	TGCGCCAGCAGCCCCCGACTAGCGGGGAACACCGGGGAGCTGTTTTTT	CASSPRLAGNTGELFF
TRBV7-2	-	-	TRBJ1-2	TGTGCCAGCAGCTTAGTGAGCGGGGGCGCAGATGGCTACACCTTC	CASSLVSGGADGYTF
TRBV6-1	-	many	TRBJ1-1	TGTGCCAGCTGGCGGGAGAGGGCTTTCTTT	CASWRERAFF
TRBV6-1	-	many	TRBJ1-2	TGTGCCAGCAGTGGACAGATCACCTATGGCTACACCTTC	CASSGQITYGYTF
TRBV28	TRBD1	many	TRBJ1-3	TGTGCCAGCACCATAGGGGGCACATGGAGCTCTGGAAACACCATATATTTT	CASTIGGTWSSGNTIYF
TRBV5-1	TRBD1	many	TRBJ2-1	TGCGCCAGCAGAGACAGGGAATATGGTGAGCAGTTCTTC	CASRDREYGEQFF
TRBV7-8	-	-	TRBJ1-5	TGTGCCAGCAGCTTATTGGCAGTACATAGCAATCAGCCCCAGCATTTT	CASSLLAVHSNQPQHF
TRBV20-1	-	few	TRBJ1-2	TGCAGTGCTAGTCCTATTGGGGGGAGGAGGGACGGCTACACCTTC	CSASPIGGRRDGYTF
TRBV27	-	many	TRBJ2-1	TGTGCCAGCAGTTTAGGGCGGCAGTATCCCTACAATGAGCAGTTCTTC	CASSLGRQYPYNEQFF
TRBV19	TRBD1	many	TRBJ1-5	TGTGCCAGTAGGGACAGGGGGCACAATCAGCCCCAGCATTTT	CASRDRGHNQPQHF
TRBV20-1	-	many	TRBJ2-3	TGCAGTGCTAGAGATGGCCTACTAGCGGAGGGACAGGATACGCAGTATTTT	CSARDGLLAEGQDTQYF